This T cell receptor beta chain originates from a study of blood T cell repertoires in COVID-19 (TCRdb year 2020). Regarding the complete study: Collaborator samples came from the United States, Italy and Spain and covered acute and convalescent phases of COVID-19. A freely available public database, intended as a resource for researchers studying the immune response to SARS-CoV-2, is where the repertoires were released. Nearly every sample came with metadata listing a de-identified subject ID, COVID-19 status, age in years and sex. The samples were drawn from the first 160 participants of the ongoing ImmuneRACE study and from 950 to 1,500 subjects provided by 6 global collaborators. Where HLA class I and class II types were available, the types were taken from metadata supplied by the sample provider, not from assay-based typing. Subjects who had been exposed to COVID-19, were actively infected with it, or had recovered from it provided the deeply sampled blood TCRbeta repertoires that made up the dataset. The material from the prospective study consisted of cDNA or gDNA derived from T cells, B-cell-depleted T cells, or PBMCs.

Summary of the overall study and its limitations: Clinical and demographic metadata were provided uncurated, with the amount varying by source and participant.

A remark on this clone: Its antigen is currently not known. Within one base of it there is no much larger clone, and no base qualities were kept.

The immunoSEQ Assay, a bias-controlled multiplex PCR, was used to amplify TCRbeta CDR3 regions from genomic DNA. The study's processing was this. Nucleated cell counts per sample were estimated from amplification of reference gene primers within the assay. To quantify the absolute abundance of each unique TCRbeta CDR3 rearrangement, sequence reads were collapsed and filtered. Productive Simpson clonality was computed per sample as the square root of Simpson's diversity index over productive rearrangements. The immuneACCESS repertoire file appears here via TCRdb, limited to in-frame rearrangements. These files lack a portion of the clones; in checked studies, under half of the deficit traces to unresolved V genes, and the cause of the others is not known. The V and J calls and the clone size are those of that table, but D and trimming were determined from the DNA. This sample holds about 170,000 clones; approximately 88% were observed only once. The ten largest clones add up to around 8.4% of the sample.

Whole blood was collected in K2EDTA tubes by collaborating institutions according to the institutions' own protocols. For TCRbeta analysis, collaborator samples were shipped as frozen whole blood, as isolated PBMCs, or as DNA extracted from either sample type. Taken from cysteine to phenylalanine, the CDR3 has 16 residues. Here the CDR3 DNA is all that survives: 48 bases in frame from base 1. The germline V gene supplies CDR1 SGDLS and CDR2 YYNGEE. Cut back by 3 bases and 1 base, the V and J ends lie 13 bases apart. The chain couples TRBV9 to TRBJ2-2; matching of 6 bases hints at TRBD2 as the D gene. The TCR originated in an elderly woman with active or convalescent COVID-19. Sequences were obtained from peripheral blood. The CDR3 loop reads CASSARVAENTGELFF. The bases are TGTGCCAGCAGCGCCAGGGTAGCGGAGAACACCGGGGAGCTGTTTTTT.